Listed here is a single T cell receptor beta chain. V was shortened by 6 bases and J by 7 bases, with 8 bases between the two germline ends. The CDR3 runs 11 residues. Germline-derived CDR1 and CDR2 are MDHEN and SYDVKM. Profiled with immunoSEQ multiplex PCR; TCRdb holds only in-frame clones, not every one. The repertoire holds more than 70,000 clones, with 80% to 90% as singletons. These data are taken from a study of OX40 agonist ivuxolimab in advanced cancers. The J gene is TRBJ2-3, the V gene TRBV28; D is undetermined. The source material was CD4+ or CD8+ T cells sorted from blood, sampled in a trial of the OX40 agonist ivuxolimab. This receptor was obtained from an adult with an advanced solid tumor such as melanoma, head and neck, liver or kidney cancer. In DNA form, the CDR3 reads TGTGCCAGCAGCCAAGAATATACGCAGTATTTT. Encoded protein: CASSQEYTQYF. Filled out from reference TRBV28 and TRBJ2-3, the complete variable domain reads DVKVTQSSRYLVKRTGEKVFLECVQDMDHENMFWYRQDPGLGLRLIYFSYDVKMKEKGDIPEGYSVSREKKERFSLILESASTNQTSMYLCASSQEYTQYFGPGTRLTVL.